The TCR beta chain described here comes from a study of identical twins (dated by TCRdb to about 2016). Context from the whole study: To test whether fetal clonotypes persist, this study deep-sequenced TCR alpha and beta repertoires from monozygotic twins, from unrelated adults of various ages, and from cord blood. Replicate twin experiments were performed at different times using different library preparation protocols to rule out contamination.

V and J are truncated by 0 bases and 5 bases respectively, leaving an intervening sequence of 9 bases. The CDR3 has 14 amino acids, counting the end cysteine and phenylalanine. Of all the DNA, just the CDR3 is kept, 42 bases in frame from base 1. CDR1 SGHDT and CDR2 YYEEEE are derived from the germline V gene. This clonotype was observed once. There is no known antigen for this receptor. The sample holds no much larger clone one base away, and base qualities are not on file. Every donor was a healthy Caucasian. Three pairs of female monozygotic twins, all aged roughly 18 to 29 years, were included in the twin cohort. Positive isolation kits from Invitrogen were used to isolate CD4+ and CD8+ T cell populations. The receptor library was made with 5' RACE. For sequencing, an Illumina HiSeq 2000 was employed. Template switching added a universal primer binding site, and the final cDNA carried a unique molecular identifier that allowed TCR cDNA molecules to be counted accurately. First-strand cDNA for TCR alpha and beta chains was synthesized from specific primers in the conserved constant-segment region. To control for contamination, every cDNA library was double barcoded, receiving both a SMART-Mk sample barcode and Illumina barcodes. Two successive PCR steps introduced TruSeq adapter sequences along with Illumina sample barcodes. Sequencing of the TCR alpha and beta cDNA libraries was done on the Illumina HiSeq platform using custom primers. Per the original workflow: MiGEC was used to process raw reads and extract unique molecular identifiers, and MiXCR was used to find CDR3 positions. For each individual, recombination models were inferred using an EM algorithm with the repgenHMM and IGoR tools. Shared clonotype analysis was performed with the tcR package in R, normalizing sharing by the product of cloneset sizes. Out-of-frame nonproductive sequences were analyzed to study raw recombination free of thymic and clonal selection effects. In TCRdb, the public reads were trimmed at Q25 with fastp and aligned with MiXCR, with productive beta chains retained. Each CDR3 protein appears once, grouped with its most common genes and DNA. V and J calls and clone size were set by TCRdb, not the authors. The sample table shows about 470,000 distinct CDR3 sequences, and more than 20% are seen once. Around 3% of the sample goes to the ten largest clones.

Broad study findings and their caveats: Compared with coincidental sharing between unrelated individuals, out-of-frame TCR alpha sequences shared between twins had an excess of sequences with low generation probability. Abundant cord blood beta clonotypes carried fewer insertions; young adult naive repertoires showed a weaker similar trend, while memory repertoires showed none. The excess sharing between twins in beta out-of-frame sequences was weaker because fewer shared sequences reduced the signal-to-noise ratio. Zero-insertion analyses could be partly confounded by invariant T cells such as MAIT and iNKT, although diverse VJ usage argued against such confounding for most clonotypes. In monozygotic twins, recombination models systematically underestimated out-of-frame TCR alpha sharing, but the models matched the sharing seen between unrelated individuals. Because the same donors could not be followed over many years, the conclusions relied on cross-sectional statistical analysis.

This sample was shared with a second study, whose subject was T cells expressing NK-cell markers. Per the second study: About eight donors provided sorted CD3+CD56+NKG2C+, CD3+CD56+NKG2C- and CD3+CD56-NKG2C+ T-cell subsets, whose TCR beta-chain repertoires were profiled. Of the eight sequenced donors, seven were found to be HCMV-seropositive and one was found to be HCMV-seronegative. In several experiments an anti-gammadeltaTCR antibody was added to restrict sorting to alphabetaTCR-expressing T cells. In roughly 6 donors, the dominant CD3+CD56+NKG2C+ clonotypes ranked among the top 10 CD8+ clonotypes, making up roughly 1.0-7.0% of CD8+ T cells. Those dominant clonotypes were again the most abundant among CD3+CD56-NKG2C+ cells in a few donors, at about 28.3-60.1%. Whether the expanded NKG2C-expressing T cell clones were specific for HCMV antigens remained unclear. The eight sequenced donors were randomly selected healthy volunteers, three men and five women. HCMV serostatus was determined by detecting HCMV-specific IgG in serum with a commercial ELISA kit. MIGEC was used to demultiplex reads and group reads by UMI, and MiTCR was used to assemble and quantify clonotypes. To exclude erroneous sequences, any TCR cDNA sequence not supported by at least two reads was discarded. The tcR package was used for downstream repertoire analysis, with clonotypes matched between fractions based on CDR3 nucleotide sequence plus V segment. VDJmatch was used to annotate antigen specificity against VDJdb, with one amino acid substitution in CDR3 permitted.

The sequence derives from a woman between 18 and 29 years old in good health. The sequencing input was CD4+ T cells sorted from blood. The chain employs TRBV5-6 and TRBJ2-4; the D gene is unclear. The DNA reads TGTGCCAGCAGCTTGGTGGATTTCCAAAACATTCAGTACTTC. Its translation is CASSLVDFQNIQYF.